This TCR beta chain emerged from a study of CD8 T cells in ankylosing spondylitis. In TCRdb, the 5' RACE reads were re-called with MiXCR into one record per CDR3 protein. The sample lists just over 300,000 distinct CDR3 sequences, roughly 20% occurring once. This clonotype was observed many times. This clonotype originated in a female donor with ankylosing spondylitis or in good health (not recorded which). The sample consisted of blood, either unsorted or a sorted T cell fraction (not recorded which).

This CDR3 reads CSAREGVGVKNIQYF. The CDR3 DNA sequence: TGCAGTGCTAGAGAGGGTGTAGGTGTCAAAAACATTCAGTACTTC. The V gene is TRBV20-1, the J gene TRBJ2-4; D is unresolved. The CDR3 covers 15 residues. The V end was cut by 0 bases, the J end by 3 bases, with 12 bases between. Germline values: CDR1 DFQATT, CDR2 SNEGSKA (reference sequence).